These T cell receptor beta chains were read from a single sample in a study of response to subunit inactivated influenza vaccine. TCRdb analysed the RT-PCR reads with MiXCR anew, one entry per CDR3 protein. This sample has more than 700,000 distinct CDR3 sequences, with around 21% found just once. This specimen consisted of PBMCs from blood, obtained 5 days after vaccination. The receptors stem from a man between 45 and 60 years old who received an inactivated influenza vaccine. The CDR3 runs from the conserved cysteine through the conserved F or W. Each record gives: V gene, D gene, J gene, clone size, CDR3 protein, CDR3 DNA. D genes are given only for firm matches. Some rows mark clone size as missing; the rest say once, few, many or name a class of expanded clone.

TRBV5-1,-,TRBJ2-1,few,CASNSRQLTSTEQFF,TGCGCCAGCAATAGTAGGCAACTAACCTCTACTGAGCAGTTCTTC
TRBV9,-,TRBJ2-1,few,CASSPGGRGYNEQFF,TGTGCCAGCAGCCCGGGGGGCCGCGGGTACAATGAGCAGTTCTTC
TRBV6-1,TRBD1,TRBJ2-1,few,CASRVDRVSTGGQFF,TGTGCCAGCAGGGTAGACAGGGTGTCCACAGGGGGGCAGTTCTTC
TRBV12-3/TRBV12-4,-,TRBJ2-3,many,CASSFGGTDTQYF,TGTGCCAGCAGTTTTGGGGGCACAGATACGCAGTATTTT
TRBV4-3,TRBD2,TRBJ2-2,few,CASSQELTSSGELFF,TGCGCCAGCAGCCAAGAATTGACTAGCTCCGGGGAGCTGTTTTTT
TRBV10-3,TRBD2,TRBJ2-7,few,CATAAGGRSYEQYF,TGTGCCACAGCAGCGGGGGGCCGCTCCTACGAGCAGTACTTC
TRBV11-2,-,TRBJ2-2,many,CASSLVGTGYTGELFF,TGTGCCAGCAGCTTAGTTGGGACTGGCTACACCGGGGAGCTGTTTTTT
TRBV7-9,-,TRBJ2-7,-,CASSTGRIYEQYF,TGTGCCAGCAGTACCGGGAGAATCTACGAGCAGTACTTC
TRBV29-1,-,TRBJ2-3,few,CSVEQGLITDTQYF,TGCAGCGTTGAACAGGGTTTAATAACAGATACGCAGTATTTT
TRBV20-1,TRBD2,TRBJ2-3,once,CSAVSSGSTDTQYF,TGCAGTGCTGTCTCTAGCGGTAGCACAGATACGCAGTATTTT
TRBV12-3/TRBV12-4,-,TRBJ1-3,many,CASSLSGSGRSGNTIYF,TGTGCCAGCAGTTTATCCGGGTCAGGGCGCTCTGGAAACACCATATATTTT
TRBV4-1,-,TRBJ1-3,few,CASSPGGRISGNTIYF,TGCGCCAGCAGCCCGGGGGGTCGGATTTCTGGAAACACCATATATTTT
TRBV11-2,TRBD1,TRBJ2-1,few,CASTGQGDNEQFF,TGTGCCAGCACTGGACAGGGGGACAATGAGCAGTTCTTC
TRBV29-1,-,TRBJ1-5,-,CSVRTGPQGPQHF,TGCAGCGTTAGAACAGGGCCCCAGGGGCCCCAGCATTTT
TRBV5-1,TRBD2,TRBJ2-1,-,CASTTSSGGAWNEQFF,TGCGCCAGCACCACATCTAGCGGGGGGGCATGGAATGAGCAGTTCTTC
TRBV28,-,TRBJ2-7,-,CASSPTRIGNEQYF,TGTGCCAGCAGCCCAACTAGAATAGGGAACGAGCAGTACTTC
TRBV11-1,-,TRBJ2-1,few,CASRRQSNPYNEQFF,TGTGCCAGCAGAAGGCAGAGTAACCCCTACAATGAGCAGTTCTTC
TRBV18,-,TRBJ2-5,-,CASSPGMRLNKETQYF,TGTGCCAGCTCACCAGGGATGCGGCTAAATAAAGAGACCCAGTACTTC
TRBV5-1,TRBD1,TRBJ1-4,-,CASSYRTGDEKLFF,TGCGCCAGCAGCTATAGGACAGGGGATGAAAAACTGTTTTTT
TRBV7-2,-,TRBJ2-7,few,CASSLTGAGEPLGEQYF,TGTGCCAGCAGCCTAACGGGGGCAGGAGAGCCGTTGGGGGAGCAGTACTTC